Listed here are 27 T cell receptor beta chains from one sample, sequenced in a study of shared clonotypes between healthy human individuals. Here immunoSEQ multiplex PCR was the method, and the copy in TCRdb shows in-frame clones only, minus some. The sample gives approximately 470,000 clones, 81% of which show up once; roughly 13% is in the top ten. Sequencing was performed on PBMCs. These receptors originate from a woman aged 40 to 50 in good health. Some clones in this sample may be carry-over from other donors' samples.

A word on this clone: It is likely a read error: a sequence one base away is far more abundant. Other DNA sequences of this sample code for an identical CDR3. The V and J genes are TRBV30 and TRBJ1-2, with 7 bases aligning to TRBD1. The CDR3 runs 16 residues. V lost 0 bases, J lost 7 bases, and 14 bases stayed unmatched. Germline CDR1 GTSNPN, CDR2 SVGIG (reference sequence). The CDR3 spells CAWSVNPQGTHCGYTF. The CDR3 nucleotides are TGTGCCTGGAGTGTCAACCCACAGGGGACTCACTGTGGCTACACCTTC.

This clone was recorded only once. V gene TRBV2 combines with J gene TRBJ2-5; tentative D call: TRBD2 (6 bases). Trimming removed 4 bases at V and 4 bases at J, with 10 bases between. The CDR3 extends over 13 amino acids. From germline, CDR1 is SNHLY and CDR2 FYNNEI. CDR3 nucleotide sequence: TGTGCCAGCAGTGGGGGAGGTGGAGAGACCCAGTACTTC. Protein product: CASSGGGGETQYF.

The chain recombines TRBV2 with TRBJ2-1, with 14 positions matching TRBD2. V shed 6 bases and J 4 bases; nucleotides not matched to a gene: 5. The CDR3 loop spans 16 amino acids. In germline, CDR1 is SNHLY, CDR2 FYNNEI. CDR3 nucleotides: TGTGCCAGCAGGCAAAGACTAGCGGGAGGGTACAATGAGCAGTTCTTC. Translated, it gives CASRQRLAGGYNEQFF.

DNA for the CDR3: TGCGCCAGCAGCTTGGGTGACAGGGGATTAACTGAAGCTTTCTTT. Translation: CASSLGDRGLTEAFF. The chain uses TRBV5-1 and TRBJ1-1; 8 positions match TRBD1. This CDR3 is built from 15 residues. Per germline, CDR1 SGHRS and CDR2 YFSETQ. Germline trimming cut 0 bases from V and 5 bases from J; bases unmatched to any gene: 6.

The chain employs TRBV7-9 and TRBJ1-1; TRBD1 is a possible D gene (5 bases). Trimming stripped 7 bases from V and 2 bases from J, with 17 bases between. CDR1 and CDR2 from the germline V gene are SEHNR and FQNEAQ (reference sequence). This CDR3 region has 15 residues. Here the CDR3 DNA reads TGTGCCAGCACTATCGGGTGGGACCTAAACACTGAAGCTTTCTTT. This gives the protein CASTIGWDLNTEAFF.

Of note for this clone: A read error is likely here: a far larger clone is one base away. The sample contains more than one DNA sequence encoding this CDR3. This rearrangement joins TRBV6-4 to TRBJ2-7; the match to TRBD2 covers 9 bases. The V segment lost 3 bases and the J segment 1 base; nucleotides outside the gene matches: 4. Germline assignment: CDR1 MRHNA and CDR2 SNTAGT. The length of the CDR3 is 15 residues. For the CDR3, the DNA is TGTGCCAGCAGTGAAATAGCGGGAGATTCCTACGAGCAGTACTTC. Its translation: CASSEIAGDSYEQYF.

Written as DNA, the CDR3 is TGCGCCAGCAGCCAACAGACAGGGGATGGCTACACCTTC. Translated: CASSQQTGDGYTF. The chain is built from TRBV4-3 and TRBJ1-2, with 8 bases lining up with TRBD1. V trimming: 2 bases; J trimming: 6 bases; junction bases outside the gene matches: 2. Per germline, CDR1 LGHNA and CDR2 YSLEER. CDR3 length: 13 residues.

This clone was detected ten times or more. The sample contains more than one DNA sequence encoding this CDR3. Here the CDR3 reads CASSDPSGTGSYEQYF. In DNA form, the CDR3 reads TGCGCCAGCAGTGACCCCTCCGGGACAGGGTCCTACGAGCAGTACTTC. The V gene is TRBV10-2, the J gene TRBJ2-7; 9 bases map to TRBD1. Germline CDR1 and CDR2: WSHSY and SAAADI. This CDR3 has 16 amino acids. The V and J ends lost 3 bases and 1 base, in that order; junction bases with no gene match: 7.

The chain is built from TRBV19 and TRBJ1-1, with 8 bases that match TRBD1. The CDR3 loop spans 13 amino acids. Germline values: CDR1 LNHDA, CDR2 SQIVND (reference sequence). Trimming took 5 bases from V and 5 from J; bases not matched to a gene: 4. This chain's CDR3 is CASSPDRETEAFF. The CDR3 DNA reads TGTGCCAGTAGTCCGGACAGGGAGACTGAAGCTTTCTTT.

Remarks on this clone: Relative to the germline gene, one junction end is altered; a read error may explain this. This CDR3 is also generated by other DNA sequences in the sample. The rearrangement uses TRBV4-3 and TRBJ2-7, with D perhaps TRBD2 (6 bases). The CDR3 extends over 15 amino acids. Per germline, CDR1 LGHNA and CDR2 YSLEER. CDR3 sequence: CASSQDIGSSGEQYF. The CDR3 nucleotides read TGCGCCAGCAGCCAAGATATCGGGAGTTCCGGCGAGCAATACTTC.

The rearrangement uses TRBV30 and TRBJ2-7; TRBD2 matches 13 bases. The CDR3 sequence is 18 residues long. Germline values: CDR1 GTSNPN, CDR2 SVGIG (reference sequence). V was clipped by 0 bases and J by 1 base; unmatched bases: 9. The CDR3 region has the DNA TGTGCCTGGAGTGTAAGGGGGGGACTAGCGGGGAAGTCCTACGAGCAGTACTTC. Translation: CAWSVRGGLAGKSYEQYF.

The V gene is TRBV4-3, the J gene TRBJ2-3, with D possibly matching TRBD2 (5 bases). The CDR3 has 15 amino acids. The ends were cut back, 0 bases at V and 2 bases at J, with 9 bases in the middle. Germline V gene lookup returns CDR1 LGHNA and CDR2 YSLEER. The CDR3 region is CASSQEPGFTDTQYF. Here the CDR3 DNA reads TGCGCCAGCAGCCAAGAGCCGGGATTCACAGATACGCAGTATTTT.

Note on this clone: This CDR3 is also generated by other DNA sequences in the sample. The V call is TRBV5-1, the J call TRBJ1-2, with D uncertain. The CDR3 runs to 12 residues. V lost 1 base and J lost 5, with 6 bases in between. Germline values: CDR1 SGHRS, CDR2 YFSETQ. CDR3 in amino acids: CASSLLGYGYTF. CDR3 nucleotides: TGCGCCAGCAGCTTGTTGGGGTATGGCTACACCTTC.

To note about this clone: Since a far larger clone is one base different, this is likely a read error. The V call is TRBV28, the J call TRBJ1-1, with TRBD1 matching over 7 bases. This CDR3 has 15 amino acids. In germline, CDR1 is MDHEN, CDR2 SYDVKM. The CDR3 DNA reads TGTGCCAGCAGGGGGGATATAGGGGGCGGATCTGAAGCTCTCTTT. It codes for CASRGDIGGGSEALF.

A remark on this clone: A read error is likely here: a far larger clone is one base away. The genes are TRBV2 and TRBJ1-5, with D unresolved. The CDR3 length is 13 residues. Germline assignment: CDR1 SNHLY and CDR2 FYNNEI. CDR3 in amino acids: CASSGEVNRPQHF. In nucleotides, the CDR3 is TGTGCCAGCAGTGGTGAGGTGAATCGGCCCCAGCATTTT.

This chain connects TRBV5-1 to TRBJ2-3; D might be TRBD2 (6 bases). This CDR3 has 16 amino acids. Germline loops: CDR1 SGHRS, CDR2 YFSETQ. V dropped 0 bases and J dropped 0 bases, with 11 bases sitting between them. For the CDR3, the DNA is TGCGCCAGCAGCTTGGGGGGCGCGGGAAGCACAGATACGCAGTATTTT. This gives the protein CASSLGGAGSTDTQYF.

The V gene is TRBV10-3, the J gene TRBJ2-5, with D perhaps being TRBD1 or TRBD2 (5 bases each). This CDR3 comprises 14 residues. The germline V and J ends were trimmed by 4 bases and 1 base, with 10 bases remaining between them. The germline gives CDR1 ENHRY, CDR2 SYGVKD. The CDR3 is CAISARGPQETQYF. Written as DNA, the CDR3 is TGTGCCATCAGTGCGAGGGGCCCCCAAGAGACCCAGTACTTC.

As concerns this clone: Distinct nucleotide sequences in the sample also encode this CDR3. V and J are TRBV19 and TRBJ1-1; TRBD1 might be the D (6 bases). CDR3 length: 15 residues. With 2 bases removed from V and 1 base from J, the gap between germline ends came to 11 bases. CDR1 and CDR2 from the germline V gene are LNHDA and SQIVND (reference sequence). The CDR3 reads CASSISPTGNTEAFF. CDR3 bases: TGTGCCAGTAGTATATCCCCGACAGGGAACACTGAAGCTTTCTTT.

V usage is TRBV19 and J usage is TRBJ1-5, with D unclear. CDR1 is LNHDA, CDR2 SQIVND, per germline (reference sequence). Trimming stripped 6 bases from V and 0 bases from J, with 6 bases between. The length of the CDR3 is 13 residues. The CDR3 DNA sequence: TGTGCCAGTAGGGGGTATAGCAATCAGCCCCAGCATTTT. This translates into CASRGYSNQPQHF. The full variable domain, rest sourced from reference TRBV19 and TRBJ1-5, is DGGITQSPKYLFRKEGQNVTLSCEQNLNHDAMYWYRQDPGQGLRLIYYSQIVNDFQKGDIAEGYSVSREKKESFPLTVTSAQKNPTAFYLCASRGYSNQPQHFGDGTRLSIL.

This rearrangement joins TRBV6-6 to TRBJ1-5; the D is unclear. Trimming pared 2 bases from V and 9 bases from J, leaving 11 bases between. Germline V gives CDR1 MNHNY, CDR2 SVGAGI (reference sequence). CDR3 length equals 13 residues. As DNA, the CDR3 is TGTGCCAGCAGTTACCAGGCAGGCAGGCCCCAGCATTTT. This translates into CASSYQAGRPQHF.

The V and J genes are TRBV5-8 and TRBJ1-3; a weak D match, TRBD1 (6 bases). The V and J ends lost 2 bases and 0 bases respectively, with 9 bases between them. CDR1 and CDR2 from the germline V gene are SGHTS and YDEGEE. The CDR3 loop spans 15 amino acids. This CDR3 is CASSFGGHSGNTIYF. CDR3 nucleotides: TGTGCCAGCAGCTTCGGGGGCCACTCTGGAAACACCATATATTTT.

V usage is TRBV27 and J usage is TRBJ2-7, with TRBD2 matching over 9 bases. Trimming cost V 5 bases and J 3 bases; bases outside gene matches: 8. CDR1 and CDR2 (germline): MNHEY, SMNVEV (reference sequence). CDR3 length equals 15 residues. CDR3 region: CASSPNSGSRYEQYF. The CDR3 DNA follows: TGTGCCAGCAGTCCTAATAGCGGGAGCCGCTACGAGCAGTACTTC.

This clone was observed a single time. The V gene is TRBV28, the J gene TRBJ1-2; 8 bases agree with TRBD1. V lost 5 bases to trimming and J lost 5 bases; unmatched junction nucleotides: 4. Germline CDR1 reads MDHEN; CDR2 reads SYDVKM. The CDR3 is made up of 13 amino acids. DNA of the CDR3: TGTGCCAGCAGTACAGGGGGTGGATATGGCTACACCTTC. Residues: CASSTGGGYGYTF.

Here the CDR3 DNA reads TGTGCCAGCAGTTTAGGGGGTTTAACACAGCCCCAGCATTTT. It encodes CASSLGGLTQPQHF. V and J are TRBV28 and TRBJ1-5; TRBD1 might be the D (5 bases). The V gene's germline CDR1 is MDHEN and CDR2 SYDVKM. The CDR3 is made up of 14 amino acids. V was shortened by 2 bases and J by 7 bases, with 12 bases between the two germline ends.

The rearrangement joins TRBV10-3 to TRBJ1-2; D remains ambiguous. Germline V gene data show CDR1 as ENHRY and CDR2 as SYGVKD. Trimming shortened V by 3 bases and J by 3 bases, and 11 bases separated the two germline ends. The CDR3 extends over 14 amino acids. CDR3 sequence: CAISEPLVDYGYTF. The CDR3 DNA follows: TGTGCCATCAGTGAACCCCTGGTTGACTATGGCTACACCTTC.

V gene TRBV9 combines with J gene TRBJ2-7; 7 nucleotides line up with TRBD2. Looked up from germline, CDR1 is SGDLS and CDR2 is YYNGEE. This CDR3 has 14 residues. The V segment lost 7 bases and the J segment 6 bases; nucleotides outside the gene matches: 13. The CDR3 DNA sequence: TGTGCCAGCGGCACTAGCGCCTTAATAGGCGAGCAGTACTTC. Protein: CASGTSALIGEQYF.

The genes are TRBV4-2 and TRBJ2-1; D gene ambiguous. V gave up 1 base and J gave up 8 bases, with 15 bases separating them. The V gene's germline CDR1 is LGHNA and CDR2 YNFKEQ. CDR3 length equals 15 residues. The CDR3 DNA reads as TGTGCCAGCAGCCAAGTTAGGACCCCTCCGTATGAGCAGTTCTTC. Translation gives CASSQVRTPPYEQFF.